A selection of T cell receptor beta chains follows, all from one sample in a study of PD-1 blockade in classical Hodgkin lymphoma. Sequenced by immunoSEQ multiplex PCR; TCRdb stores in-frame clones only, minus some. The sample lists about 18,000 clones, 75% to 90% occurring once. This specimen consisted of peripheral blood mononuclear cells (PBMCs), obtained at baseline. The receptors were gathered from a human donor with classical Hodgkin lymphoma. The CDR3 runs from the conserved cysteine through the conserved F or W. Fields, in order: D gene, V gene, clone size, J gene, CDR3 DNA, CDR3 protein. The D gene is left open where the match is weak. Where a row states a size, it is once, few, many or the class of an expanded clone; other rows omit it.

D gene: -; V gene: TRBV4-2; clone size: -; J gene: TRBJ2-2; CDR3 DNA: TGTGCCAGCAGCCCCCGTCAACCAGACACCGGGGAGCTGTTTTTT; CDR3 protein: CASSPRQPDTGELFF
D gene: -; V gene: TRBV12-2; clone size: -; J gene: TRBJ1-1; CDR3 DNA: TGTGCAAGTCGCTTAGCCCACTCGGGACGGGAAGCTTTCTTT; CDR3 protein: CASRLAHSGREAFF
D gene: TRBD1; V gene: TRBV30; clone size: -; J gene: TRBJ1-3; CDR3 DNA: TGTGCCTGGAGCGAGGGACAGGGCCGAAACACCATATATTTT; CDR3 protein: CAWSEGQGRNTIYF
D gene: -; V gene: TRBV4-1; clone size: -; J gene: TRBJ2-7; CDR3 DNA: TGCGCCAGCAGCCAAACAGCCACCTACGAGCAGTACTTC; CDR3 protein: CASSQTATYEQYF
D gene: -; V gene: TRBV2; clone size: -; J gene: TRBJ1-1; CDR3 DNA: TGTGCTACCTATGGGGGGCTGAACACTGAAGCTTTCTTT; CDR3 protein: CATYGGLNTEAFF
D gene: TRBD1; V gene: TRBV18; clone size: -; J gene: TRBJ2-3; CDR3 DNA: TGTGCCAGCCTTACAACAGGGGTATCCACAGATACGCAGTATTTT; CDR3 protein: CASLTTGVSTDTQYF
D gene: TRBD1; V gene: TRBV5-1; clone size: few; J gene: TRBJ2-2; CDR3 DNA: TGCGCCAGTAAGACAGGGGAGATCGGGGAGCTGTTTTTT; CDR3 protein: CASKTGEIGELFF
D gene: -; V gene: TRBV5-1; clone size: -; J gene: TRBJ1-3; CDR3 DNA: TGCGCCAGCAGCTTGGGCTACAGGGCGAGTGGAAACACCATATATTTT; CDR3 protein: CASSLGYRASGNTIYF
D gene: TRBD2; V gene: TRBV28; clone size: -; J gene: TRBJ2-2; CDR3 DNA: TGTGCCAGCATCCAAAGCGGGAGCGGAACCGGGGAGCTGTTTTTT; CDR3 protein: CASIQSGSGTGELFF
D gene: -; V gene: TRBV5-1; clone size: -; J gene: TRBJ2-3; CDR3 DNA: TGCGCCAGCTTCCTAGGGATTAGCACAGATACGCAGTATTTT; CDR3 protein: CASFLGISTDTQYF
D gene: TRBD1; V gene: TRBV10-3; clone size: -; J gene: TRBJ1-2; CDR3 DNA: TGTGCCATCAGTGGGACAGGGGAATCGTATGGCTACACCTTC; CDR3 protein: CAISGTGESYGYTF
D gene: -; V gene: TRBV2; clone size: medium-sized; J gene: TRBJ1-4; CDR3 DNA: TGTGCCAGCAAGGAGGGGGAGGGAAATGAAAAACTGTTTTTT; CDR3 protein: CASKEGEGNEKLFF
D gene: -; V gene: TRBV6-6; clone size: -; J gene: TRBJ1-2; CDR3 DNA: TGTGCCAGCAGATCCTCTAAAGGGACAACTAACTATGGCTACACCTTC; CDR3 protein: CASRSSKGTTNYGYTF
D gene: TRBD2; V gene: TRBV4-2; clone size: -; J gene: TRBJ2-5; CDR3 DNA: TGTGCCAGCAGCCTCCGGGGGGAGGGAGAGACCCAGTACTTC; CDR3 protein: CASSLRGEGETQYF
D gene: TRBD1; V gene: TRBV28; clone size: -; J gene: TRBJ1-1; CDR3 DNA: TGTGCCAGCAGACCCGGGACAGGGGAAAGTTTTAGGAGAGGTTTCTTT; CDR3 protein: CASRPGTGESFRRGFF
D gene: -; V gene: TRBV29-1; clone size: -; J gene: TRBJ2-2; CDR3 DNA: TGCAGCGTTCGGGCTCAACCCGGGGAGCTGTTTTTT; CDR3 protein: CSVRAQPGELFF
D gene: -; V gene: TRBV5-1; clone size: -; J gene: TRBJ2-5; CDR3 DNA: TGCGCCAGCAGTGACGGGGGAAACCAAGAGACCCAGTACTTC; CDR3 protein: CASSDGGNQETQYF
D gene: TRBD2; V gene: TRBV29-1; clone size: -; J gene: TRBJ2-7; CDR3 DNA: TGCAGCGTTGGGCCTAGCGGGGACGAGCAGTACTTC; CDR3 protein: CSVGPSGDEQYF
D gene: -; V gene: TRBV5-6; clone size: -; J gene: TRBJ2-7; CDR3 DNA: TGTGCCAGTAGCTTGTGGTCCTACGAGCAGTACTTC; CDR3 protein: CASSLWSYEQYF
D gene: -; V gene: TRBV6-5; clone size: -; J gene: TRBJ2-5; CDR3 DNA: TGTGCCAGCAGAGCACAGGGTGGTGAGACCCAGTACTTC; CDR3 protein: CASRAQGGETQYF
D gene: TRBD2; V gene: TRBV19; clone size: -; J gene: TRBJ2-2; CDR3 DNA: TGTGCCACGGGACTAGCGGGACAAAACACCGGGGAGCTGTTTTTT; CDR3 protein: CATGLAGQNTGELFF
D gene: TRBD2; V gene: TRBV30; clone size: -; J gene: TRBJ2-7; CDR3 DNA: TGTGCCTGGAGTAGGACTAGCGGGAGCTTCTACGAGCAGTACTTC; CDR3 protein: CAWSRTSGSFYEQYF
D gene: -; V gene: TRBV9; clone size: once; J gene: TRBJ1-2; CDR3 DNA: TGTGCCAGCAGCGTAGAGTACCAGATGAACTATGGCTACACCTTC; CDR3 protein: CASSVEYQMNYGYTF
D gene: -; V gene: TRBV29-1; clone size: once; J gene: TRBJ2-1; CDR3 DNA: TGCAGCGCCGGTTCCTCCGGAGAGCAGTTCTTC; CDR3 protein: CSAGSSGEQFF
D gene: -; V gene: TRBV4-1; clone size: -; J gene: TRBJ2-7; CDR3 DNA: TGCGCCAGCAGCCAAGATTGGGACCCCTACGAGCAGTACTTC; CDR3 protein: CASSQDWDPYEQYF
D gene: -; V gene: TRBV2; clone size: -; J gene: TRBJ2-1; CDR3 DNA: TGTGCCAGCAGTGCCGGGACTCCTGACAATGAGCAGTTCTTC; CDR3 protein: CASSAGTPDNEQFF
D gene: -; V gene: TRBV10-1; clone size: -; J gene: TRBJ1-5; CDR3 DNA: TGCGCCAGCAGCGGACAGCTCAATCAGCCCCAGCATTTT; CDR3 protein: CASSGQLNQPQHF
D gene: TRBD1; V gene: TRBV27; clone size: -; J gene: TRBJ1-2; CDR3 DNA: TGTGCCAGCAGTTTAGGAGGGGGCCATAACTATGGCTACACCTTC; CDR3 protein: CASSLGGGHNYGYTF
D gene: -; V gene: TRBV29-1; clone size: -; J gene: TRBJ1-3; CDR3 DNA: TGCAGCGTTGTTGCCCGAAGTAGGTCAAACACCATATATTTT; CDR3 protein: CSVVARSRSNTIYF
D gene: -; V gene: TRBV4-2; clone size: -; J gene: TRBJ1-3; CDR3 DNA: TGTGCCAGCAGCCAAGATCAAGATCGGGTCGGAAACACCATATATTTT; CDR3 protein: CASSQDQDRVGNTIYF
D gene: TRBD1; V gene: TRBV18; clone size: -; J gene: TRBJ2-2; CDR3 DNA: TGTGCCAGCTCACCACCGGTCGGACAGGATAACACCGGGGAGCTGTTTTTT; CDR3 protein: CASSPPVGQDNTGELFF